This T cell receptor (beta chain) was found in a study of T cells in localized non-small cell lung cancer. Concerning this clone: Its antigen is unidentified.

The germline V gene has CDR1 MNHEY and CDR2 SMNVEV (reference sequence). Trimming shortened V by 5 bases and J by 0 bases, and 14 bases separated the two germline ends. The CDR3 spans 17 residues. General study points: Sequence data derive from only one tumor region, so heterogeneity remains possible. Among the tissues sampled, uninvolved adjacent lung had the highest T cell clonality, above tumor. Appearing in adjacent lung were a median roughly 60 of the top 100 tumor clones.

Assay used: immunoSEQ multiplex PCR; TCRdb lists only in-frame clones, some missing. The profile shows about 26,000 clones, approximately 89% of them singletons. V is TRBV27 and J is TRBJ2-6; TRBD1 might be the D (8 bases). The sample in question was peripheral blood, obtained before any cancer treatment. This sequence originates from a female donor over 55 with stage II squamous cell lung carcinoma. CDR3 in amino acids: CASSRTGRVSGANVLTF. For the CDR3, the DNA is TGTGCCAGCAGTAGGACAGGGAGGGTCTCTGGGGCCAACGTCCTGACTTTC.